The 6 T cell receptor beta chains in this list originate from one sample, sequenced in a study of cytomegalovirus exposure and HLA in healthy donors. Primers for the PCR totalled 60 Vbeta and 13 Jbeta. TCRdb keeps only in-frame clones here, not all; method: immunoSEQ multiplex PCR. In the table there are 150,000 to 200,000 clones, around four fifths of which are singletons. Material for sequencing was PBMCs. These receptors were taken from a female donor in good health and CMV-seronegative.

The chain joins TRBV7-8 to TRBJ1-1; D gene ambiguous. The CDR3 has 14 residues. Trimming cost V 6 bases and J 1 base, with 12 bases left between them. The germline V gene encodes CDR1 SGHVS and CDR2 FQNEAQ. In DNA, the CDR3 is TGTGCCAGCAGAACTAGCGTACGGAACACTGAAGCTTTCTTT. This sequence encodes CASRTSVRNTEAFF.

V usage is TRBV27 and J usage is TRBJ1-5; perhaps TRBD1 as D (6 bases). Trimming shortened V by 2 bases and J by 4 bases, and 9 bases separated the two germline ends. The CDR3 is made up of 14 amino acids. Germline V gives CDR1 MNHEY, CDR2 SMNVEV (reference sequence). The CDR3 is CASSLGGANQPQHF. CDR3 bases: TGTGCCAGCAGTTTAGGGGGCGCGAATCAGCCCCAGCATTTT.

A few counts support this clone. The chain links TRBV7-3 to TRBJ1-1; unclear D gene. V gave up 1 base and J gave up 1 base, with 4 bases separating them. There are 13 residues in the CDR3. The germline V gene has CDR1 SGHTA and CDR2 FQGTGA. The CDR3 DNA sequence: TGTGCCAGCAGCTTAAGTCAGAACACTGAAGCTTTCTTT. Its protein is CASSLSQNTEAFF.

This rearrangement joins TRBV19 to TRBJ2-5; no firm D call. Trimming left V 5 bases short and J 3 bases short, with 10 bases between. The CDR3 is 13 residues long. In germline, CDR1 is LNHDA, CDR2 SQIVND (reference sequence). In nucleotides, the CDR3 is TGTGCCAGTAGTTATGGCGGAGAAGAGACCCAGTACTTC. Translated: CASSYGGEETQYF. Full variable domain (outside the CDR3, taken from reference TRBV19 and TRBJ2-5): DGGITQSPKYLFRKEGQNVTLSCEQNLNHDAMYWYRQDPGQGLRLIYYSQIVNDFQKGDIAEGYSVSREKKESFPLTVTSAQKNPTAFYLCASSYGGEETQYFGPGTRLLVL.

The chain recombines TRBV7-9 with TRBJ2-7; 8 bases fit TRBD1. This CDR3 is built from 14 residues. Germline lookup yields CDR1 SEHNR and CDR2 FQNEAQ (reference sequence). After removal of 5 bases from V and 3 bases from J, the junction contained 6 bases not matched to a gene. DNA of the CDR3: TGTGCCAGCAGCCCCCAAGGACAGGGCTACGAGCAGTACTTC. Amino acid sequence: CASSPQGQGYEQYF. Full variable domain (missing parts from reference TRBV7-9 and TRBJ2-7): DTGVSQNPRHKITKRGQNVTFRCDPISEHNRLYWYRQTLGQGPEFLTYFQNEAQLEKSRLLSDRFSAERPKGSFSTLEIQRTEQGDSAMYLCASSPQGQGYEQYFGPGTRLTVT.

V and J are TRBV12-5 and TRBJ2-2, with TRBD1 matching over 9 bases. V dropped 0 bases and J dropped 5; count of bases not matched to a gene: 7. The CDR3 runs 17 residues. Germline V lookup: CDR1 LGHNT, CDR2 FRNRAP. The CDR3 DNA sequence: TGTGCTAGTGGTTTGGTACTTGGGACAGGGAGGACCGGGGAGCTGTTTTTT. Encoded protein: CASGLVLGTGRTGELFF.